Each of the 7 T cell receptor beta chains below was sequenced from the same sample in a study of T cell responses to AZD1222 COVID-19 vaccine (dated by TCRdb to 2020 to 2023). The library was generated by the immunoSEQ multiplex PCR assay. Here the immuneACCESS table is served through TCRdb, limited to in-frame sequences with V and J called. Missing clones are a known gap in these copies; in checked studies unresolved V genes cover under half, and the rest lacks a known reason. This sample is represented by nearly 110,000 clones; more than 75% of them were singletons. The top ten constitute approximately 22% of the sample. The time point tag for this specimen amounts to: baseline before first vaccination. The sequencing used peripheral blood, collected on day 0 of AZD1222 vaccination. These receptors were obtained from an adult in good health.

The chain carries TRBV28 and TRBJ1-1; 7 bases agree with TRBD1. This CDR3 comprises 13 residues. Trimming at V came to 5 bases and at J to 5 bases, leaving 5 bases not matched to a gene. Germline V gene sequence: CDR1 MDHEN, CDR2 SYDVKM. This chain's CDR3 is CASSRDSVTEAFF. CDR3 sequence (DNA): TGTGCCAGCAGTCGGGACAGTGTTACTGAAGCTTTCTTT.

This chain joins TRBV5-1 and TRBJ2-7; TRBD1 matches at 7 bases. Germline V CDR1 and CDR2: SGHRS, YFSETQ. The CDR3 totals 13 residues. V lost 9 bases and J lost 4; bases outside the gene matches: 10. The CDR3 is CATSQGTGYEQYF. The CDR3 nucleotides are TGCGCCACCTCACAGGGGACGGGGTACGAGCAGTACTTC.

The chain combines TRBV5-1 with TRBJ1-1; 7 nucleotides match TRBD1. V was pared by 5 bases and J by 5 bases, with 9 bases of the junction left unmatched. CDR1 and CDR2 (germline): SGHRS, YFSETQ. The CDR3 is 14 residues long. Here the CDR3 DNA reads TGCGCCAGCAGGTATAACACAGGGGATACTGAAGCTTTCTTT. Translated: CASRYNTGDTEAFF.

V and J are TRBV29-1 and TRBJ2-1; TRBD2 matches 9 bases. This CDR3 region has 13 residues. V shed 8 bases and J 10 bases; nucleotides not matched to a gene: 12. Germline lookup yields CDR1 SQVTM and CDR2 ANQGSEA. The CDR3 protein is CSPLVFAGGEQFF. CDR3 nucleotide sequence: TGCAGCCCCCTCGTGTTTGCGGGGGGGGAGCAGTTCTTC.

This clone was found once. V and J are TRBV4-1 and TRBJ1-4, with a tentative D call TRBD1 (6 bases). Per germline, CDR1 MGHRA and CDR2 YSYEKL. The CDR3 is 18 amino acids. V was trimmed by 2 bases and J by 4 bases, leaving 20 bases between them. The chain's CDR3 is CASSQPQGRPPSNEKLFF. CDR3 DNA sequence: TGCGCCAGCAGCCAACCACAGGGCCGGCCGCCGAGTAATGAAAAACTGTTTTTT.

The chain joins TRBV29-1 to TRBJ1-3; D uncertain. CDR1 SQVTM and CDR2 ANQGSEA come from the germline V gene. Trimming removed 1 base from V and 0 bases from J, with 7 bases in between. The CDR3 extends over 14 amino acids. CDR3 nucleotide sequence: TGCAGCGTTGAAGGCGTGTACTCTGGAAACACCATATATTTT. Amino acid sequence: CSVEGVYSGNTIYF.

The chain uses TRBV7-2 and TRBJ2-2; weak D call: TRBD1 (6 bases). CDR1 SGHTA and CDR2 FQGNSA come from the germline V gene. Trimming removed 5 bases from V and 1 base from J, with 14 bases in between. This CDR3 is 16 amino acids long. The CDR3 DNA follows: TGTGCCAGCAGCCCGGGACAAATTATGAACACCGGGGAGCTGTTTTTT. Protein product: CASSPGQIMNTGELFF.